These T cell receptor beta chains were read from a single sample in a study of blood T cell repertoires in COVID-19. Only in-frame clones appear in the TCRdb table, and some are missing; sequencing was by immunoSEQ multiplex PCR. This repertoire shows approximately 410,000 clones, about nine tenths found once; its top ten account for more than 1.4%. The specimen sequenced was peripheral blood. Every receptor here comes from a woman aged 30 to 39 with active or convalescent COVID-19. The CDR3 runs from the conserved cysteine through the conserved F or W. A D gene is named only where the DNA matches it firmly. Rows may omit the clone size; those that give it use once, few, many or a size class.

d_gene: NA
v_gene: TRBV4-1
abundance: NA
j_gene: TRBJ2-5
CDR3nt: TGCGCCAGCAGCCTTCGGGATAATCAAGAGACCCAGTACTTC
CDR3aa: CASSLRDNQETQYF

d_gene: TRBD2
v_gene: TRBV7-9
abundance: NA
j_gene: TRBJ2-1
CDR3nt: TGTGCCAGTCGGAATCGAACTAGCGGGGTCCATGAGCAGTTCTTC
CDR3aa: CASRNRTSGVHEQFF

d_gene: TRBD1
v_gene: TRBV19
abundance: NA
j_gene: TRBJ1-2
CDR3nt: TGTGCCAGTAGTTTTGGACAGGGCGCTGGCTACACCTTC
CDR3aa: CASSFGQGAGYTF

d_gene: TRBD1
v_gene: TRBV30
abundance: NA
j_gene: TRBJ1-6
CDR3nt: TGTGCCCACAGACCGGGACAGGGGAAAGGATCACCCCTCCACTTT
CDR3aa: CAHRPGQGKGSPLHF

d_gene: NA
v_gene: TRBV5-6
abundance: NA
j_gene: TRBJ2-5
CDR3nt: TGTGCCAGCAAGGGGCAAATCCAAGAGACCCAGTACTTC
CDR3aa: CASKGQIQETQYF

d_gene: NA
v_gene: TRBV2
abundance: NA
j_gene: TRBJ1-4
CDR3nt: TGTGCCAGCAGATTCAACAGGGTAACTAATGAAAAACTGTTTTTT
CDR3aa: CASRFNRVTNEKLFF

d_gene: NA
v_gene: TRBV24-1
abundance: NA
j_gene: TRBJ1-5
CDR3nt: TGTGCCACCAGTGATTTCCTCAACCCAGGATCGGGGCAGCCCCAGCATTTT
CDR3aa: CATSDFLNPGSGQPQHF

d_gene: NA
v_gene: TRBV27
abundance: NA
j_gene: TRBJ1-1
CDR3nt: TGTGCCAGCAGTTTATTGCTCGACAGGACCCTAGGTGAAGCTTTCTTT
CDR3aa: CASSLLLDRTLGEAFF

d_gene: NA
v_gene: TRBV2
abundance: NA
j_gene: TRBJ2-5
CDR3nt: TGTGCCAGCACGGGGGTACAGTCGGGGGAGACCCAGTACTTC
CDR3aa: CASTGVQSGETQYF

d_gene: NA
v_gene: TRBV27
abundance: NA
j_gene: TRBJ1-2
CDR3nt: TGTGCCAGCAGTTTATACGGACTCGGAGATGGCTACACCTTC
CDR3aa: CASSLYGLGDGYTF

d_gene: TRBD1
v_gene: TRBV24-1
abundance: NA
j_gene: TRBJ2-1
CDR3nt: TGTGCCACCAGTGCCCCGCCGGGACAGGGCCACGGTGAGCAGTTCTTC
CDR3aa: CATSAPPGQGHGEQFF

d_gene: NA
v_gene: TRBV4-1
abundance: NA
j_gene: TRBJ2-7
CDR3nt: TGCGCCAGCAGCCAAGATCGGGCCTACGAGCAGTACTTC
CDR3aa: CASSQDRAYEQYF

d_gene: NA
v_gene: TRBV21-1
abundance: few
j_gene: TRBJ1-5
CDR3nt: TGTGCCAGCAGCAAAGCGCTGGAGTATAGCAATCAGCCCCAGCATTTT
CDR3aa: CASSKALEYSNQPQHF

d_gene: TRBD2
v_gene: TRBV11-2
abundance: once
j_gene: TRBJ2-7
CDR3nt: TGTGCCAGCAGCTTAGTGACGGGAGGGCCTGGAGACGAGCAGTACTTC
CDR3aa: CASSLVTGGPGDEQYF

d_gene: NA
v_gene: TRBV6-5
abundance: NA
j_gene: TRBJ2-2
CDR3nt: TGTGCCAGCAGTTACTGGGGGGCCGGGGAGCTGTTTTTT
CDR3aa: CASSYWGAGELFF

d_gene: TRBD1
v_gene: TRBV2
abundance: NA
j_gene: TRBJ2-7
CDR3nt: TGTGCCAGCACCGGGACAGTCAGCTACGAGCAGTACTTC
CDR3aa: CASTGTVSYEQYF

d_gene: TRBD1
v_gene: TRBV27
abundance: NA
j_gene: TRBJ1-6
CDR3nt: TGTGCCAGCAGAGAACAGGGGGCCGTAGGGAATTCACCCCTCCACTTT
CDR3aa: CASREQGAVGNSPLHF

d_gene: NA
v_gene: TRBV11-2
abundance: few
j_gene: TRBJ1-1
CDR3nt: TGTGCCAGCGCCTCACAGGCCGTGGTCGCTGAAGCTTTCTTT
CDR3aa: CASASQAVVAEAFF

d_gene: TRBD1
v_gene: TRBV2
abundance: NA
j_gene: TRBJ1-4
CDR3nt: TGTGCCAGCACCGGACAGGGTCAAGCTAATGAAAAACTGTTTTTT
CDR3aa: CASTGQGQANEKLFF

d_gene: TRBD2
v_gene: TRBV15
abundance: NA
j_gene: TRBJ2-1
CDR3nt: TGTGCCACCGAAGCCCCGGGACTAGCGGACACGAGCTCCTACAATGAGCAGTTCTTC
CDR3aa: CATEAPGLADTSSYNEQFF

d_gene: NA
v_gene: TRBV19
abundance: NA
j_gene: TRBJ2-1
CDR3nt: TGTGCCAGTAGTATAGATCGGACGGGGGTCGGTGAGCAGTTCTTC
CDR3aa: CASSIDRTGVGEQFF

d_gene: NA
v_gene: TRBV25-1
abundance: once
j_gene: TRBJ1-1
CDR3nt: TGTGCCATCAATCTACAGAACCCAGACACTGAAGCTTTCTTT
CDR3aa: CAINLQNPDTEAFF

d_gene: TRBD1
v_gene: TRBV27
abundance: few
j_gene: TRBJ2-7
CDR3nt: TGTGCCAGCAGTTCGACAGGGGGTAGTTACGAGCAGTACTTC
CDR3aa: CASSSTGGSYEQYF

d_gene: NA
v_gene: TRBV2
abundance: NA
j_gene: TRBJ2-6
CDR3nt: TGTGCCAGCAGAGCACAGGGAACTGGGGCCAACGTCCTGACTTTC
CDR3aa: CASRAQGTGANVLTF

d_gene: NA
v_gene: TRBV5-1
abundance: NA
j_gene: TRBJ2-5
CDR3nt: TGCGCCAGCAGCTCCCTCGGGGGGCGGGGGATCCAAGAGACCCAGTACTTC
CDR3aa: CASSSLGGRGIQETQYF

d_gene: NA
v_gene: TRBV20-1
abundance: NA
j_gene: TRBJ2-3
CDR3nt: TGCAGTGCTAGACTAGCGGATACGCAGTATTTT
CDR3aa: CSARLADTQYF

d_gene: NA
v_gene: TRBV3-1/TRBV3-2
abundance: NA
j_gene: TRBJ1-5
CDR3nt: TGTGCCAGCAGCCAAGGGCCCGTCAATCAGCCCCAGCATTTT
CDR3aa: CASSQGPVNQPQHF

d_gene: TRBD1
v_gene: TRBV19
abundance: NA
j_gene: TRBJ2-1
CDR3nt: TGTGCCAGCAGTTGGGACAGAGCCTACAATGAGCAGTTCTTC
CDR3aa: CASSWDRAYNEQFF

d_gene: TRBD1
v_gene: TRBV19
abundance: NA
j_gene: TRBJ1-2
CDR3nt: TGTGCCAGTAGTATCGGTGGGACAGGGTCTAACTATGGCTACACCTTC
CDR3aa: CASSIGGTGSNYGYTF

d_gene: NA
v_gene: TRBV6-5
abundance: NA
j_gene: TRBJ1-1
CDR3nt: TGTGCCAGCAGAGCCCCTTCTGAGAGAGAAGCTTTCTTT
CDR3aa: CASRAPSEREAFF

d_gene: TRBD1
v_gene: TRBV7-6
abundance: NA
j_gene: TRBJ2-7
CDR3nt: TGTGCCAGCAGCTCCCCCGCCGGGACAGGGGCCGAGCAGTACTTC
CDR3aa: CASSSPAGTGAEQYF

d_gene: TRBD2
v_gene: TRBV5-6
abundance: NA
j_gene: TRBJ2-1
CDR3nt: TGTGCCAGCAGCCCCCCGGGACTAGCCTTCGAACCATACAATGAGCAGTTCTTC
CDR3aa: CASSPPGLAFEPYNEQFF

d_gene: NA
v_gene: TRBV7-9
abundance: NA
j_gene: TRBJ1-1
CDR3nt: TGTGCCAGCAACAACAGGGCTAACACTGAAGCTTTCTTT
CDR3aa: CASNNRANTEAFF

d_gene: TRBD2
v_gene: TRBV27
abundance: once
j_gene: TRBJ2-7
CDR3nt: TGTGCCAGCAGTCCACGGACTAGCGGGGGGGGATTTGGCTCTCGCGAGCAGTACTTC
CDR3aa: CASSPRTSGGGFGSREQYF